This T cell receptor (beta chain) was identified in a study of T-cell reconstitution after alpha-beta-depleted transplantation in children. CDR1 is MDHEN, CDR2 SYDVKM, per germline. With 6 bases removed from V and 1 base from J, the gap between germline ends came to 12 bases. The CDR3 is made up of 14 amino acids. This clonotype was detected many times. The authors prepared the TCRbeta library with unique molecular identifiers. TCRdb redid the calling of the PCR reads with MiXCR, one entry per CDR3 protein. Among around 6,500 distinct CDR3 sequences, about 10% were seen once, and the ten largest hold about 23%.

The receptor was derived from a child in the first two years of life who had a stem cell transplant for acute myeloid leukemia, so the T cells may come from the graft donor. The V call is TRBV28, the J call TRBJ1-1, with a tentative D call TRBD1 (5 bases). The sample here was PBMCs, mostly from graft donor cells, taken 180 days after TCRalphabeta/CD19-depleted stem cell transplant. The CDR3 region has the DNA TGTGCCAGCAGGGATCAGAGGGGGAACACTGAAGCTTTCTTT. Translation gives CASRDQRGNTEAFF.